One sample yielded the 11 T cell receptor beta chains listed below, sequenced in a study of blood T cell repertoires in COVID-19. Clones were read by immunoSEQ multiplex PCR, and TCRdb kept only the in-frame ones, dropping some. The sample consists of a few hundred thousand clones, 70% to 90% of them appearing once. Sequencing was performed on peripheral blood. The source is a woman aged 70 to 79 with COVID-19, enrolled during active disease.

The chain uses TRBV12-3 or TRBV12-4 and TRBJ1-2; tentative D call: TRBD1 (6 bases). V lost 6 bases and J 8 bases, leaving 16 bases between the germline ends. The CDR3 contains 13 residues. CDR3 in amino acids: CASSGRGGVGYTF. CDR3 coding DNA: TGTGCCAGCAGCGGGAGGGGGGGCGTAGGCTACACCTTC.

The J gene is TRBJ2-7, the V gene TRBV12-5, with a weak D call TRBD2 (5 bases). Germline V CDR1 and CDR2: LGHNT, FRNRAP. V was pared by 5 bases and J by 2 bases, with 10 bases between. This CDR3 spans 13 amino acids. The CDR3 region has the DNA TGTGCTAGTGGTCGGACGGGGACCTACGAGCAGTACTTC. Protein sequence: CASGRTGTYEQYF.

The V call is TRBV27, the J call TRBJ2-3; D remains ambiguous. V shed 11 bases and J shed 3 bases, with 15 bases lying between them. There are 13 residues in the CDR3. Looked up from germline, CDR1 is MNHEY and CDR2 is SMNVEV (reference sequence). Here the CDR3 reads CACRRERTDTQYF. The CDR3 DNA sequence: TGTGCCTGTCGTAGAGAGAGGACAGATACGCAGTATTTT.

The J gene is TRBJ2-5, the V gene TRBV30; 7 bases align to TRBD1. With 5 bases clipped from V and 4 bases from J, the junction kept 4 bases outside the gene matches. Germline CDR1 is GTSNPN and CDR2 is SVGIG (reference sequence). CDR3 length: 12 residues. CDR3 sequence reads: CAWSTGRETQYF. The CDR3 DNA sequence: TGTGCCTGGTCGACAGGGCGAGAGACCCAGTACTTC.

The rearrangement links TRBV27 to TRBJ2-5; the D gene is possibly TRBD2 (6 bases). The V gene lost 8 bases and the J gene lost 4 bases, with 14 bases spanning the gap. The CDR3 is made up of 13 amino acids. Germline CDR1 is MNHEY and CDR2 is SMNVEV (reference sequence). CDR3 sequence reads: CASHTSISETQYF. In DNA form, the CDR3 reads TGTGCCAGCCATACTAGCATCTCAGAGACCCAGTACTTC.

The chain links TRBV14 to TRBJ2-5; 11 bases align to TRBD1. The CDR3 extends over 17 amino acids. The germline gives CDR1 SGHDN, CDR2 FVKESK. Trimming took 4 bases from V and 3 from J; bases not matched to a gene: 10. The CDR3 DNA sequence: TGTGCCAGCAGCCCCTTCCGGGACAGGGGGGAGAAAGAGACCCAGTACTTC. Translation gives CASSPFRDRGEKETQYF. The whole variable domain, remainder taken from reference TRBV14 and TRBJ2-5, is EAGVTQFPSHSVIEKGQTVTLRCDPISGHDNLYWYRRVMGKEIKFLLHFVKESKQDESGMPNNRFLAERTGGTYSTLKVQPAELEDSGVYFCASSPFRDRGEKETQYFGPGTRLLVL.

The V and J genes are TRBV18 and TRBJ2-2; the D gene is possibly TRBD1 (6 bases). CDR3 length: 15 amino acids. The V end lost 8 bases, the J end lost 1 base, and 14 bases lay between the germline ends. Germline assignment: CDR1 KGHSH and CDR2 LQKENI. The CDR3 nucleotides are TGTGCCAGCCCGTCACCGGGACAGAACACCGGGGAGCTGTTTTTT. It is translated as CASPSPGQNTGELFF. The full variable domain, in which reference TRBV18 and TRBJ2-2 provide the parts outside the CDR3, is NAGVMQNPRHLVRRRGQEARLRCSPMKGHSHVYWYRQLPEEGLKFMVYLQKENIIDESGMPKERFSAEFPKEGPSILRIQQVVRGDSAAYFCASPSPGQNTGELFFGEGSRLTVL.

The genes are TRBV30 and TRBJ1-6, with D possibly matching TRBD1 (5 bases). The CDR3 length is 13 residues. Germline CDR1 is GTSNPN and CDR2 is SVGIG (reference sequence). The V gene lost 0 bases and the J gene lost 7 bases, with 7 bases spanning the gap. CDR3 coding DNA: TGTGCCTGGAGTGTACAGGAGAATTCACCCCTCCACTTT. Amino acid sequence: CAWSVQENSPLHF.

The J gene is TRBJ2-5, the V gene TRBV2; 14 bases align to TRBD2. The junction had 7 bases not matched to a gene; V was cut back by 5 bases and J by 5 bases. CDR1 is SNHLY, CDR2 FYNNEI, per germline. The CDR3 consists of 16 residues. This CDR3 is CASSSGTSGGWETQYF. The CDR3, as DNA: TGTGCCAGCAGTTCTGGGACTAGCGGGGGTTGGGAGACCCAGTACTTC.

The J gene is TRBJ2-4, the V gene TRBV28, with D unresolved. V gave up 10 bases and J gave up 4 bases, with 11 bases separating them. The CDR3 totals 12 residues. Germline assignment: CDR1 MDHEN and CDR2 SYDVKM. CDR3 region: CATLTRKNIQYF. CDR3 in DNA: TGTGCCACCCTTACACGAAAAAACATTCAGTACTTC.

The chain uses TRBV2 and TRBJ1-2, with 7 bases identical to TRBD1. This CDR3 has 14 amino acids. V trimming: 5 bases; J trimming: 8 bases; junction bases outside the gene matches: 11. Germline V gene sequence: CDR1 SNHLY, CDR2 FYNNEI. The CDR3 coding sequence is TGTGCCAGCAGTTTAACCGACAGGGTAGAAGGCTACACCTTC. It translates to CASSLTDRVEGYTF.